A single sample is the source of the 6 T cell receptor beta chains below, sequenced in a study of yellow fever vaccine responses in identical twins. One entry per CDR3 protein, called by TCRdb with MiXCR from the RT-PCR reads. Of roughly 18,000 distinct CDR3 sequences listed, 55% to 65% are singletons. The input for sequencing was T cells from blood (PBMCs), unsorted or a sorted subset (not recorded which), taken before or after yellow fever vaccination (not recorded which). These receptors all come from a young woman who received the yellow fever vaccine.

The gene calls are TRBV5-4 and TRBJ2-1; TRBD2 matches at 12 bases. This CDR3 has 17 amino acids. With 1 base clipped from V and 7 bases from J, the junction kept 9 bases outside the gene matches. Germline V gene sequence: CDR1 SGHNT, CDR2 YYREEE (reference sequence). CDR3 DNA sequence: TGTGCCAGCAGCTTGTTCTCTCTAGCGGGAGGGCCGAATGAGCAGTTCTTC. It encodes CASSLFSLAGGPNEQFF. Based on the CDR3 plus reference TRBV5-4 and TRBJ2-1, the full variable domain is ETGVTQSPTHLIKTRGQQVTLRCSSQSGHNTVSWYQQALGQGPQFIFQYYREEENGRGNFPPRFSGLQFPNYSSELNVNALELDDSALYLCASSLFSLAGGPNEQFFGPGTRLTVL.

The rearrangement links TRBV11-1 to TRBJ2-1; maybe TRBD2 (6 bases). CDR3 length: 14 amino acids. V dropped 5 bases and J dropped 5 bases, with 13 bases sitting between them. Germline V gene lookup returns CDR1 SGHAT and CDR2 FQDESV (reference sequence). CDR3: CASSRIGTDNEQFF. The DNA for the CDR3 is TGTGCCAGCAGCAGGATCGGGACTGACAATGAGCAGTTCTTC.

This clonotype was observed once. The CDR3 region has the DNA TGTGCCAGCTCACCAATCGGGGTCCAAGAGACCCAGTACTTC. The encoded protein is CASSPIGVQETQYF. V gene TRBV18 combines with J gene TRBJ2-5; a possible D gene is TRBD2 (5 bases). The V end was cut by 2 bases, the J end by 1 base, with 8 bases between. Per the germline V gene, CDR1 is KGHSH and CDR2 is LQKENI. The CDR3 consists of 14 residues.

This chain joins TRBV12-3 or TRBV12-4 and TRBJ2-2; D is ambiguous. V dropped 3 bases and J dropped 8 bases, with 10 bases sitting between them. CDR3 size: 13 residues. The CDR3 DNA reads TGTGCCAGCAGTTTTTTGTCTTTTGGGGAGCTGTTTTTT. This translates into CASSFLSFGELFF.

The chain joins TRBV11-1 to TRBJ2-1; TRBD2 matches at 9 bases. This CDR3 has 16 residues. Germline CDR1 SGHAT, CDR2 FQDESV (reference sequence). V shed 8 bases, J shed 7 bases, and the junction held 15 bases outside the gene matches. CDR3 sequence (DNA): TGTGCCAGCCCCCCGAACGGTAGCGGGAGTAAAAATGAGCAGTTCTTC. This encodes CASPPNGSGSKNEQFF. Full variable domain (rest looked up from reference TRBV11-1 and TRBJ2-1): EAEVAQSPRYKITEKSQAVAFWCDPISGHATLYWYRQILGQGPELLVQFQDESVVDDSQLPKDRFSAERLKGVDSTLKIQPAELGDSAMYLCASPPNGSGSKNEQFFGPGTRLTVL.

CDR3: CASSDWSTDTQYF. The DNA of the CDR3 is TGTGCCAGCAGTGACTGGAGCACAGATACGCAGTATTTT. The rearrangement links TRBV2 to TRBJ2-3; no firm D call. V lost 3 bases to trimming and J lost 0 bases, with 4 bases between them. Germline-derived CDR1 and CDR2 are SNHLY and FYNNEI. The CDR3 runs 13 residues. Full variable domain (rest looked up from reference TRBV2 and TRBJ2-3): EPEVTQTPSHQVTQMGQEVILRCVPISNHLYFYWYRQILGQKVEFLVSFYNNEISEKSEIFDDQFSVERPDGSNFTLKIRSTKLEDSAMYFCASSDWSTDTQYFGPGTRLTVL.